This TCR beta chain derives from a study of identical twins. The table lists this clonotype with a few counts. TCRdb re-called the 5' RACE reads with MiXCR, one entry per CDR3 protein. The data hold 1.5 million to 2 million distinct CDR3 sequences, with under 35% observed a single time. There are 14 residues in the CDR3. The ends were cut back, 5 bases at V and 4 bases at J, with 9 bases in the middle. The germline CDR1 and CDR2 sequences are MNHNY and SVGAGI (reference sequence). The source of this sequence is a newborn girl in good health. V gene TRBV6-6 combines with J gene TRBJ2-6; TRBD2 is a possible D gene (5 bases). The material sequenced was cord blood. The CDR3 nucleotides read TGTGCCAGCAGTCCGGGGTGGGGGGCCAACGTCCTGACTTTC. It specifies CASSPGWGANVLTF.